These T cell receptor beta chains were read from a single sample in a study of identical twins. Each CDR3 protein is one row after TCRdb ran MiXCR on the 5' RACE reads. The data hold more than 400,000 distinct CDR3 sequences, with about 16% observed a single time. These same records also appear under a second study, on yellow fever vaccine responses in identical twins.

Sequencing was carried out using CD4+ T cells sorted from blood. All receptors come from a woman aged 18-35 years in good health. Each CDR3 is given with its conserved first and last residue. Each record gives: clone size, V gene, D gene, J gene, CDR3 DNA, CDR3 protein. D genes are given only for firm matches. Clone size is stated in some rows and not others, as once, few, many or a class when expanded.

abundance: NA
v_gene: TRBV28
d_gene: NA
j_gene: TRBJ1-1
CDR3nt: TGTGCCAGCAGGACTCCAACCATGAACACTGAAGCTTTCTTT
CDR3aa: CASRTPTMNTEAFF

abundance: NA
v_gene: TRBV24-1
d_gene: NA
j_gene: TRBJ1-2
CDR3nt: TGTGCCACCAGTGATGGGGGCTTGATGGGCTACACCTTC
CDR3aa: CATSDGGLMGYTF

abundance: NA
v_gene: TRBV9
d_gene: NA
j_gene: TRBJ2-2
CDR3nt: TGTGCCAGCAGCGTAGGAGGCCACCGTTCCGGGGAGCTGTTTTTT
CDR3aa: CASSVGGHRSGELFF

abundance: NA
v_gene: TRBV10-3
d_gene: NA
j_gene: TRBJ2-1
CDR3nt: TGTGCCATCAGAGAGGCCAACGCGCCCAATGAGCAGTTCTTC
CDR3aa: CAIREANAPNEQFF

abundance: NA
v_gene: TRBV3-1
d_gene: NA
j_gene: TRBJ2-1
CDR3nt: TGTGCCAGCAGCCAAGTCAACACCGTCTACAATGAGCAGTTCTTC
CDR3aa: CASSQVNTVYNEQFF

abundance: NA
v_gene: TRBV4-1
d_gene: NA
j_gene: TRBJ2-3
CDR3nt: TGCGCCAGCAGCCAGGTTCGCCAGTTAAGCACAGATACGCAGTATTTT
CDR3aa: CASSQVRQLSTDTQYF

abundance: NA
v_gene: TRBV18
d_gene: NA
j_gene: TRBJ2-6
CDR3nt: TGTGCCAGCTCATCCCGGGACGTAAACTCTGGGGCCAACGTCCTGACTTTC
CDR3aa: CASSSRDVNSGANVLTF

abundance: NA
v_gene: TRBV15
d_gene: TRBD2
j_gene: TRBJ2-1
CDR3nt: TGTGCCACCACCATAACTAGCGGCCTTTATCTCAATGAGCAGTTCTTC
CDR3aa: CATTITSGLYLNEQFF

abundance: NA
v_gene: TRBV20-1
d_gene: NA
j_gene: TRBJ1-1
CDR3nt: TGCAGTGCGGCAGCGACGGACAGCCTCACTGAAGCTTTCTTT
CDR3aa: CSAAATDSLTEAFF

abundance: NA
v_gene: TRBV2
d_gene: NA
j_gene: TRBJ2-5
CDR3nt: TGTGCCAGCAGTTCACAGGGAGAGACCCAGTACTTC
CDR3aa: CASSSQGETQYF

abundance: NA
v_gene: TRBV2
d_gene: NA
j_gene: TRBJ1-3
CDR3nt: TGTGCCAGCAGTTACACCGCCTCTGGAAACACCATATATTTT
CDR3aa: CASSYTASGNTIYF

abundance: NA
v_gene: TRBV5-4
d_gene: NA
j_gene: TRBJ2-5
CDR3nt: TGTGCCAGCAGCTTGGTCGTTGCGTACCAAGAGACCCAGTACTTC
CDR3aa: CASSLVVAYQETQYF

abundance: NA
v_gene: TRBV10-3
d_gene: TRBD1
j_gene: TRBJ2-7
CDR3nt: TGTGCCATCGGTCCGAGACAGGGGTCTTCGAACGAGCAGTACTTC
CDR3aa: CAIGPRQGSSNEQYF

abundance: few
v_gene: TRBV29-1
d_gene: NA
j_gene: TRBJ2-3
CDR3nt: TGCAGCGTTGGGTGGGTCACCCCAGATACGCAGTATTTT
CDR3aa: CSVGWVTPDTQYF

abundance: NA
v_gene: TRBV12-3/TRBV12-4
d_gene: TRBD2
j_gene: TRBJ2-5
CDR3nt: TGTGCCAGCAGTACCGGACTAGCGGGAGTACTGTACCAAGAGACCCAGTACTTC
CDR3aa: CASSTGLAGVLYQETQYF

abundance: few
v_gene: TRBV20-1
d_gene: TRBD2
j_gene: TRBJ2-7
CDR3nt: TGCAGTGCAACGGGACTAGCGGGAGCCTCCTACGAGCAGTACTTC
CDR3aa: CSATGLAGASYEQYF

abundance: many
v_gene: TRBV7-9
d_gene: NA
j_gene: TRBJ2-7
CDR3nt: TGTGCCAGCAGCTTAGATGGACACTCCTACGAGCAGTACTTC
CDR3aa: CASSLDGHSYEQYF

abundance: NA
v_gene: TRBV20-1
d_gene: NA
j_gene: TRBJ1-5
CDR3nt: TGCAGTGCTAGTCTGGCTGTTAATCAGCCCCAGCATTTT
CDR3aa: CSASLAVNQPQHF

abundance: NA
v_gene: TRBV5-6
d_gene: NA
j_gene: TRBJ1-6
CDR3nt: TGTGCCAGCAGCTCGCAGGGATTATGGAATTCACCCCTCCACTTT
CDR3aa: CASSSQGLWNSPLHF

abundance: NA
v_gene: TRBV10-2
d_gene: TRBD2
j_gene: TRBJ2-1
CDR3nt: TGCGCCAGCAGTGAGGTAGCGGGGGGATACAATGAGCAGTTCTTC
CDR3aa: CASSEVAGGYNEQFF

abundance: few
v_gene: TRBV11-2
d_gene: NA
j_gene: TRBJ2-3
CDR3nt: TGTGCCAGCAGCCCCCGAGACCCCGGCACAGATACGCAGTATTTT
CDR3aa: CASSPRDPGTDTQYF

abundance: NA
v_gene: TRBV6-2/TRBV6-3
d_gene: TRBD2
j_gene: TRBJ2-1
CDR3nt: TGTGCCAGCAGCTTACAGGCTAGCGGGAGAGTCTCTGAGCAGTTCTTC
CDR3aa: CASSLQASGRVSEQFF

abundance: few
v_gene: TRBV28
d_gene: NA
j_gene: TRBJ2-1
CDR3nt: TGTGCCAGCACCCCCCGTTGGGAGAATGAGCAGTTCTTC
CDR3aa: CASTPRWENEQFF

abundance: NA
v_gene: TRBV20-1
d_gene: TRBD2
j_gene: TRBJ2-3
CDR3nt: TGCAGTGCTCCCAGCGGGGGCACAGATACGCAGTATTTT
CDR3aa: CSAPSGGTDTQYF

abundance: NA
v_gene: TRBV24-1
d_gene: NA
j_gene: TRBJ2-7
CDR3nt: TGTGCCACCAGTAAAGGGGGAAACTACGAGCAGTACTTC
CDR3aa: CATSKGGNYEQYF

abundance: NA
v_gene: TRBV12-3/TRBV12-4
d_gene: TRBD2
j_gene: TRBJ2-5
CDR3nt: TGTGCCAGCAGTTTAGCGCTAGGGCTAGCGGGAGGGCCCCTCCAAGAGACCCAGTACTTC
CDR3aa: CASSLALGLAGGPLQETQYF

abundance: NA
v_gene: TRBV29-1
d_gene: NA
j_gene: TRBJ1-2
CDR3nt: TGCAGCGTTGAGGGCAGGGGAAGCAACTATGGCTACACCTTC
CDR3aa: CSVEGRGSNYGYTF

abundance: NA
v_gene: TRBV18
d_gene: TRBD2
j_gene: TRBJ2-7
CDR3nt: TGTGCCAGCTCACCACAACGTTGGGACCTAACCGGGACTAGAGACGAGCAGTACTTC
CDR3aa: CASSPQRWDLTGTRDEQYF

abundance: NA
v_gene: TRBV5-1
d_gene: NA
j_gene: TRBJ2-5
CDR3nt: TGCGCCAGCAGCTTACAGTCCCACCAAGAGACCCAGTACTTC
CDR3aa: CASSLQSHQETQYF

abundance: NA
v_gene: TRBV20-1
d_gene: NA
j_gene: TRBJ1-4
CDR3nt: TGCAGTGCCGTGGGGGGGTCAGTGGCAGAAAAACTGTTTTTT
CDR3aa: CSAVGGSVAEKLFF

abundance: NA
v_gene: TRBV10-3
d_gene: NA
j_gene: TRBJ2-3
CDR3nt: TGTGCCATCAGTGAGTCTGGGCCGCGGATGGCAGATACGCAGTATTTT
CDR3aa: CAISESGPRMADTQYF

abundance: many
v_gene: TRBV5-1
d_gene: TRBD2
j_gene: TRBJ2-2
CDR3nt: TGCGCCAGCAGCCTAGCGGGAGAGGTAACCGGGGAGCTGTTTTTT
CDR3aa: CASSLAGEVTGELFF

abundance: few
v_gene: TRBV5-1
d_gene: TRBD1
j_gene: TRBJ2-5
CDR3nt: TGCGCCAGCAGCCCTGGACAGGCCCTAGAGACCCAGTACTTC
CDR3aa: CASSPGQALETQYF